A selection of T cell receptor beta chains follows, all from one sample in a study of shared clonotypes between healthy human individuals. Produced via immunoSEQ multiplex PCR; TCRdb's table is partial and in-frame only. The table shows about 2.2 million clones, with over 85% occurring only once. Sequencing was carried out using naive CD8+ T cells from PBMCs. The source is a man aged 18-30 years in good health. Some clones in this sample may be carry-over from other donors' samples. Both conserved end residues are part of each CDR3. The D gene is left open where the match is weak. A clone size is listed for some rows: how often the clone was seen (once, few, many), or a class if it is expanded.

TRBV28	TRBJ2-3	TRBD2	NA	TGTGCCAGCAGTTTAAGTGGCGGGGGGGTGGCGGATACGCAGTATTTT	CASSLSGGGVADTQYF
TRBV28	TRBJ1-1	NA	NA	TGTGCCAGCAGTTTAAGCTCCGGCCAAATCCTGAACACTGAAGCTTTCTTT	CASSLSSGQILNTEAFF
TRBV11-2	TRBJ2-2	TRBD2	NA	TGTGCCAGCAGCCAATCCGCTAGCGGGACCGGGGAGCTGTTTTTT	CASSQSASGTGELFF
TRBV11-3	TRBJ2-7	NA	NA	TGTGCCAGCAGCTTAAGGACTGAGTCCTACGAGCAGTACTTC	CASSLRTESYEQYF
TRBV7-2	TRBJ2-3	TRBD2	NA	TGTGCCAGCAGCTTAGCTGTTAGCGGGGGCGATACGCAGTATTTT	CASSLAVSGGDTQYF
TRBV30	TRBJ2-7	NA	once	TGTGCCTGGAGTAGCCAGTTAACCTACGAGCAGTACTTC	CAWSSQLTYEQYF
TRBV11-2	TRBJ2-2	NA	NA	TGTGCCAGCAGCTGGACAGCCATAAACACCGGGGAGCTGTTTTTT	CASSWTAINTGELFF
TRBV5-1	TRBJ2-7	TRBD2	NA	TGCGCCAGCAGCTTGGGCAGCGGGAGCTACGAGCAGTACTTC	CASSLGSGSYEQYF
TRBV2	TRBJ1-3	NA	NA	TGTGCCAGCAAAGAGCAGGGAAGTGGAAACACCATATATTTT	CASKEQGSGNTIYF
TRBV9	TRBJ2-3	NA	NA	TGTGCCAGCAGCGCGAGGGGGGGTTCTCTAAGCACAGATACGCAGTATTTT	CASSARGGSLSTDTQYF
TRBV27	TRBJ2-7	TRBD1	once	TGTGCCAGCAGTTTCAGGGGGCCCTCCTACGAGCAGTACTTC	CASSFRGPSYEQYF
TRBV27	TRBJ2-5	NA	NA	TGTGCCAGCAGTCCTGGACTAAACCAAGAGACCCAGTACTTC	CASSPGLNQETQYF
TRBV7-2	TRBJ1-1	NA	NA	TGTGCCAGCAGCTTGCCTCGGGGCACTGAAGCTTTCTTT	CASSLPRGTEAFF
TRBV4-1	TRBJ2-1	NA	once	TGCGCCAGCAGCCAAATCGGTCCAGTACCGTCCTACAATGAGCAGTTCTTC	CASSQIGPVPSYNEQFF
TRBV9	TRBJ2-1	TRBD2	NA	TGTGCCAGCAGCCTTAGCGGGGCTACTACAAATGAGCAGTTCTTC	CASSLSGATTNEQFF
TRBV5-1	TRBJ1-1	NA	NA	TGCGCCAGCAGCTTGTGGGAGGTCGGCACTGAAGCTTTCTTT	CASSLWEVGTEAFF